The rows below give T cell receptor beta chains drawn from one sample of a study of T cell repertoires in cytomegalovirus infection. Their cognate antigens are unknown. TCRdb itself ran the reads through MiXCR, one entry per CDR3 protein. The repertoire holds about 770,000 distinct CDR3 sequences, with 25% to 30% as singletons. Here the sequenced sample was cultured CD8+ T cells from PBMCs, taken from culture after CMV antigen stimulation. The receptors originated from a human donor in good health (CMV status not recorded). Some clones in this sample may be carry-over from other donors' samples. Both conserved end residues are part of each CDR3. The D gene is left open where the match is weak. Clone size is stated in some rows and not others, as once, few, many or a class when expanded.

v_call,j_call,clone_size,d_call,cdr3_nt,cdr3_aa
TRBV15,TRBJ1-3,few,NA,TGTGCCACCAGCAGAGATTTAGCCACCATATATTTT,CATSRDLATIYF
TRBV19,TRBJ1-2,NA,NA,TGTGCCAGTAGTATCTTAGGGGACGGTAACTATGGCTACACCTTC,CASSILGDGNYGYTF
TRBV6-1,TRBJ2-6,NA,TRBD1,TGTGCCAGCAGTATCAGACAGGGGGCCTGGTCTGGGGCCAACGTCCTGACTTTC,CASSIRQGAWSGANVLTF
TRBV4-1,TRBJ1-1,few,NA,TGCGCCAGCAGCCAATGGCAGGGTCCGATTGAAGCTTTCTTT,CASSQWQGPIEAFF
TRBV7-6,TRBJ2-5,NA,NA,TGTGCCAGCAGCACCCGGGCCGTTCAAGAGACCCAGTACTTC,CASSTRAVQETQYF
TRBV7-3,TRBJ2-2,NA,NA,TGTGCCAGCAGCTTATACAAGGCGAGGACCGGGGAGCTGTTTTTT,CASSLYKARTGELFF
TRBV12-3/TRBV12-4,TRBJ2-2,NA,TRBD1,TGTGCCAGCACTATCAGGGGGCCCACCGGGGAGCTGTTTTTT,CASTIRGPTGELFF
TRBV29-1,TRBJ2-7,few,NA,TGCAGCGTTGGGGTTCTTGAATCCGCCTACGAGCAGTACTTC,CSVGVLESAYEQYF
TRBV13,TRBJ1-5,few,NA,TGTGCCAGCAGCTTAGCGGCCCAGGGACGCAATCAGCCCCAGCATTTT,CASSLAAQGRNQPQHF
TRBV12-3/TRBV12-4,TRBJ2-7,few,NA,TGTGCCAGCAGTCCGAAGGGGTACGAGCAGTACTTC,CASSPKGYEQYF
TRBV6-2/TRBV6-3,TRBJ2-3,NA,TRBD1,TGTGCCAGCAGATACCGGGACAGCCCACTCACAGATACGCAGTATTTT,CASRYRDSPLTDTQYF
TRBV29-1,TRBJ2-3,NA,NA,TGCAGCTCAACATCCTACGGGGTAGGGCCGTGGGGCACAGATACGCAGTATTTT,CSSTSYGVGPWGTDTQYF
TRBV7-6,TRBJ2-2,NA,TRBD2,TGTGCCAGCAGCCCCCAGGGGCTAGCGGGGGGTTCCACCGGGGAGCTGTTTTTT,CASSPQGLAGGSTGELFF
TRBV4-1,TRBJ1-2,NA,NA,TGCGCCAGCAGCCAAGGGGGGCGTCTTAACTATGGCTACACCTTC,CASSQGGRLNYGYTF
TRBV7-8,TRBJ1-5,many,NA,TGTGCCAGCAGCTTGTGGGACGGACTATACCATCAGCCCCAGCATTTT,CASSLWDGLYHQPQHF
TRBV12-3/TRBV12-4,TRBJ1-4,NA,NA,TGTGCCAGCAGCTTTGGCCTACAGACAACTAATGAAAAACTGTTTTTT,CASSFGLQTTNEKLFF
TRBV11-3,TRBJ1-2,NA,TRBD1,TGTGCCAGCAGCTTAAGATTTAAGGGGGACAGGGCATCTCGGCCCTATGGCTACACCTTC,CASSLRFKGDRASRPYGYTF
TRBV6-1,TRBJ1-2,few,NA,TGTGCCAGCAGTGAAGCGGCAGCCTACGTTAACTATGGCTACACCTTC,CASSEAAAYVNYGYTF
TRBV20-1,TRBJ1-1,NA,TRBD1,TGCAGTGCTAGGAAGACAGGGAGGGGGAACACTGAAGCTTTCTTT,CSARKTGRGNTEAFF
TRBV12-3/TRBV12-4,TRBJ2-2,NA,TRBD2,TGTGCCAGCAGTTTGACTAGCGGGGTGAACACCGGGGAGCTGTTTTTT,CASSLTSGVNTGELFF
TRBV27,TRBJ2-5,NA,NA,TGTGCCAGCAGTTTATCGTCCCCTTTCGGGGGGCAGACCCAGTACTTC,CASSLSSPFGGQTQYF
TRBV11-2,TRBJ2-5,NA,NA,TGTGCCAGCAGTGAAGGACAGCTCCTTCAAGAGACCCAGTACTTC,CASSEGQLLQETQYF
TRBV27,TRBJ2-1,NA,TRBD1,TGTGCCAGCAGTTTAGTGGACAGGGGAAATGAGCAGTTCTTC,CASSLVDRGNEQFF
TRBV7-2,TRBJ2-7,few,NA,TGTGCCAGCAGCTTAGCCCGGACAGTCGAGTACGAGCAGTACTTC,CASSLARTVEYEQYF
TRBV7-6,TRBJ2-2,few,NA,TGTGCCAGCAACTCATGGGGGGCACTGGTCTTCGGGGAGCTGTTTTTT,CASNSWGALVFGELFF
TRBV27,TRBJ2-7,NA,NA,TGTGCCAGCAGTTTTGGCGAGGGTTCCTACGAGCAGTACTTC,CASSFGEGSYEQYF
TRBV23-1,TRBJ2-4,once,NA,TGCGCCAGCCCTCAAGGGGGAAGCGACCCCATTCAGTACTTC,CASPQGGSDPIQYF
TRBV7-2,TRBJ2-3,many,TRBD2,TGTGCCAGCAGCTTACGGCTTAGCGGGGGATCAGATACGCAGTATTTT,CASSLRLSGGSDTQYF
TRBV5-1,TRBJ2-1,once,TRBD2,TGCGCCAGCAGCCCCCATAGCGGGGGGGCCGAGGGGTATCAGTTCTTC,CASSPHSGGAEGYQFF
TRBV7-9,TRBJ1-2,few,NA,TGTGCCAGCAGTACCACAGGGCCCTACACCTTC,CASSTTGPYTF
TRBV5-1,TRBJ1-1,NA,NA,TGCGCCAGCAGCCCCCCGGATTTGAACACTGAAGCTTTCTTT,CASSPPDLNTEAFF
TRBV7-6,TRBJ2-7,many,TRBD2,TGTGCCAGCAGCTTAGAACTAGCGGGGGCCTACGAGCAGTACTTC,CASSLELAGAYEQYF
TRBV6-5,TRBJ2-1,few,NA,TGTGCCAGCAGTTACTCTCCCGGGCCACGGGGAGATGAGCAGTTCTTC,CASSYSPGPRGDEQFF
TRBV7-2,TRBJ2-1,many,TRBD1,TGTGCCAGCAGCCAGACAGGGAGTGGTTACAATGAGCAGTTCTTC,CASSQTGSGYNEQFF
TRBV29-1,TRBJ1-1,few,NA,TGCAGCGTTGAAGAGGAGAACACTGAAGCTTTCTTT,CSVEEENTEAFF
TRBV27,TRBJ1-6,few,NA,TGTGCCAGCAGTAATAGGGGATGGGCGAATTCACCCCTCCACTTT,CASSNRGWANSPLHF
TRBV4-1,TRBJ1-5,few,NA,TGCGCCAGCAGCCTCCAGGGGAAGAGCAATCAGCCCCAGCATTTT,CASSLQGKSNQPQHF
TRBV5-4,TRBJ1-6,NA,TRBD1,TGTGCCAGCAGTTCCCGGGACAGGATCTACAATTCACCCCTCCACTTT,CASSSRDRIYNSPLHF
TRBV6-1,TRBJ2-6,many,NA,TGTGCCAGCACCCCACCCTCGGGGACACTGACTTTC,CASTPPSGTLTF
TRBV27,TRBJ1-3,few,NA,TGTGCCAGCATCCCACCCTGGGACACAGGGATTGGAAACACCATATATTTT,CASIPPWDTGIGNTIYF
TRBV27,TRBJ2-1,few,NA,TGTGCCAGCAGCTTAAGTACCCGCAGATCCTACAATGAGCAGTTCTTC,CASSLSTRRSYNEQFF
TRBV7-8,TRBJ2-1,many,TRBD2,TGTGCCAGCAGCCTGGTGGGGCTAGCGGGGGGAAATGAGCAGTTCTTC,CASSLVGLAGGNEQFF
TRBV11-1,TRBJ2-5,NA,NA,TGTGCCAGCAGCCCTCGGACAGATACTCAAGAGACCCAGTACTTC,CASSPRTDTQETQYF
TRBV5-4,TRBJ2-1,NA,TRBD2,TGTGCCAGCAGCTTCCAGGCTAGCGGGGAGGGTGAGCAGTTCTTC,CASSFQASGEGEQFF
TRBV4-1,TRBJ2-7,many,NA,TGTGCCAGCAGCCAAGGGCCGGAGCAGTACTTC,CASSQGPEQYF
TRBV7-9,TRBJ1-5,NA,NA,TGTGCCAGCAGCGTACCATTGATGATACAGCCCCAGCATTTT,CASSVPLMIQPQHF
TRBV27,TRBJ2-7,few,NA,TGTGCCAGCAGTCCCGCTGGGGGGTTGTACGAGCAGTACTTC,CASSPAGGLYEQYF
TRBV7-8,TRBJ2-5,NA,NA,TGTGCCAGCAGCTTAATACCGGGCAGGGTCGAAGAGACCCAGTACTTC,CASSLIPGRVEETQYF